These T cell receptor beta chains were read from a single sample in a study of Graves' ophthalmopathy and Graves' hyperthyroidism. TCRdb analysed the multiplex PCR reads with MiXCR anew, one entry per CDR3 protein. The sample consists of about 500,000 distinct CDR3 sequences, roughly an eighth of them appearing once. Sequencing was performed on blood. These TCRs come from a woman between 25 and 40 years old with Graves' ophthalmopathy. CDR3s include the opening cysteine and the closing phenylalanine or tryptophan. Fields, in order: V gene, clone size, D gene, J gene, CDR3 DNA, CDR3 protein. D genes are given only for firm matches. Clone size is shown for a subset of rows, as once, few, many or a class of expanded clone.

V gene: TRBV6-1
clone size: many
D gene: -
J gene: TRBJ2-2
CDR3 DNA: TGTGCCAGCAGCTCGGGGCGGGTAGTAAACACCGGGGAGCTGTTTTTT
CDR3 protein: CASSSGRVVNTGELFF

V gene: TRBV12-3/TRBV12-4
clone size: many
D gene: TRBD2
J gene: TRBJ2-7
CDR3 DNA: TGTGCCAGCAGCCGGTTAGCGGGAGTAGGGGGGCAGTACTTC
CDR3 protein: CASSRLAGVGGQYF

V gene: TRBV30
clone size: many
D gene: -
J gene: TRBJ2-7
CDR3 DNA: TGTGCCTGGAGAAGGGGGGTCGAGCAGTACTTC
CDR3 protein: CAWRRGVEQYF

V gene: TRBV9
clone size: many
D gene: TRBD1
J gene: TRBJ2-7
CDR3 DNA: TGTGCCAGCAGCGCCAGGGGGAGCGAGCAGTACTTC
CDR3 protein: CASSARGSEQYF

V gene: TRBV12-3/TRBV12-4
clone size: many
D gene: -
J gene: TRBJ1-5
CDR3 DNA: TGTGCCAGCAGTCCTCCCGGGACGGACAATCAGCCCCAGCATTTT
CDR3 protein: CASSPPGTDNQPQHF

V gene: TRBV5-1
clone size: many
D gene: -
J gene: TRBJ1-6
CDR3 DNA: TGCGCCAGCAGCTTAAGAGACAGAATTAATTCACCCCTCCACTTT
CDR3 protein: CASSLRDRINSPLHF

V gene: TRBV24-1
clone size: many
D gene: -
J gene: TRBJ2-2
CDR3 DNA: TGTGCCACCAGCACTAGCGGGGAGCTGTTTTTT
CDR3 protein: CATSTSGELFF

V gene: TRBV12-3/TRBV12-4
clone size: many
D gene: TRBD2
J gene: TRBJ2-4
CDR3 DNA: TGTGCCAGCAGTTTGAAGAGACTAGCGGGGGGGCTAGCCAAAAACATTCAGTACTTC
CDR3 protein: CASSLKRLAGGLAKNIQYF

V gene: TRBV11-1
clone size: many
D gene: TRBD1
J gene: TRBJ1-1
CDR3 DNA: TGTGCCAGCAGCTTCTACAGGGGGCATAAGGTGAACACTGAAGCTTTCTTT
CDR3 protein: CASSFYRGHKVNTEAFF

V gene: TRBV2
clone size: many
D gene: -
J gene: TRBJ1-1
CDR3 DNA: TGTGCCAGCACCCCGCTCAGTGAAGCTTTCTTT
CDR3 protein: CASTPLSEAFF

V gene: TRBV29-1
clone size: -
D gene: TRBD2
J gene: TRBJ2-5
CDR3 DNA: TGCAGCGTTTGGACTAGCGGGGGGGCGGAGACCCAGTACTTC
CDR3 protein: CSVWTSGGAETQYF

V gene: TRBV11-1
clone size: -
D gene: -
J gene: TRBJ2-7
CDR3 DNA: TGTGCCAGCAGGTCGACAGAATACGAGCAGTACTTC
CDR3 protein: CASRSTEYEQYF

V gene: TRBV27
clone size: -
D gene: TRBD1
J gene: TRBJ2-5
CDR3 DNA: TGTGCCAGCAGTTCCGGACAGGGGCCGTACTTC
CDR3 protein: CASSSGQGPYF

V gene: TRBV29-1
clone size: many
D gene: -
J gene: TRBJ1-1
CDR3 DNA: TGCAGCGTCCGGGACGGGGGTACGAACACTGAAGCTTTCTTT
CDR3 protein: CSVRDGGTNTEAFF

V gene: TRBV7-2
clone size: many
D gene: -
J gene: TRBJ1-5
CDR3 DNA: TGTGCCAGCAGCCCCCGTCTCGGAAATCAGCCCCAGCATTTT
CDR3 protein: CASSPRLGNQPQHF

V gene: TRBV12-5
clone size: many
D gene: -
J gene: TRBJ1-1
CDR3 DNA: TGTGCTAGTGGTTGGCGGGGAATGAACACTGAAGCTTTCTTT
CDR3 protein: CASGWRGMNTEAFF

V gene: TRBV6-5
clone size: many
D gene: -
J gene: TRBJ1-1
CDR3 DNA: TGTGCCAGCAGTTACAGACCGAACACTGAAGCTTTCTTT
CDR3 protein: CASSYRPNTEAFF

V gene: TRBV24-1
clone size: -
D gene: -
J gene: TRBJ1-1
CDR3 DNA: TGTGCCACGAGTGATAGTTGGGGCACTGAAGCTTTGTTT
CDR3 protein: CATSDSWGTEALF

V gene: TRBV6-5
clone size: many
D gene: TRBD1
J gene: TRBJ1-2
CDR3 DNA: TGTGCCAGCAGTTACCAGGAGACAGGGGATACCTATGGCTACACCTTC
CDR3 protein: CASSYQETGDTYGYTF

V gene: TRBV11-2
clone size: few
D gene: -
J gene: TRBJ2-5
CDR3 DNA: TGTGCCAGCACCCGTTTAGGCGGTAGGGAGACCCAGTACTTC
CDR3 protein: CASTRLGGRETQYF

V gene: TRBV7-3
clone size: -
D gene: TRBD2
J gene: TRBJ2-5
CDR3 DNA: TGTGCCAGCAGCTTAGGGTTAGCGGGGGGCCACCAAGAGACCCAGTACTTC
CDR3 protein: CASSLGLAGGHQETQYF